The T cell receptor beta chain described here comes from a study of cytomegalovirus exposure and HLA in healthy donors. Germline CDR1 is LNHNV and CDR2 is YYDKDF (reference sequence). V was shortened by 0 bases and J by 7 bases, with 19 bases between the two germline ends. The CDR3 contains 17 residues. This PCR relied on a set of 60 Vbeta primers and 13 Jbeta primers. Clones were read by immunoSEQ multiplex PCR, and TCRdb kept only the in-frame ones, dropping some. The repertoire holds 200,000 to 250,000 clones, with around 85% as singletons. This sequence joins TRBV15 and TRBJ1-5; no firm D call. The receptor comes from a human donor in good health. The source material was PBMCs. CDR3: CATSRDRGGAVRQPQHF. The DNA of the CDR3 is TGTGCCACCAGCAGAGATCGGGGTGGAGCGGTACGACAGCCCCAGCATTTT.